The sequence of this TCR beta chain was determined in a study of blood T cell repertoires in COVID-19 (TCRdb year 2020). With regard to the full study: The collaborator samples originated in the United States, Italy and Spain and spanned the acute and convalescent phases of COVID-19. The material from the prospective study consisted of cDNA or gDNA derived from T cells, B-cell-depleted T cells, or PBMCs. Subjects who had been exposed to COVID-19, were actively infected with it, or had recovered from it provided the deeply sampled blood TCRbeta repertoires that made up the dataset. The repertoires were released in a freely available public database intended as a resource for research on the immune response to SARS-CoV-2. The samples were drawn from the first 160 participants of the ongoing ImmuneRACE study and from 1,254 subjects provided by 6 global collaborators. Nearly every sample came with metadata listing a de-identified subject ID, COVID-19 status, age in years and sex. HLA class I and class II types, where available, came from metadata supplied by the sample provider rather than from assay-based typing. General conclusions and limits of the study: How much clinical and demographic metadata was included differed by source and by participant, and the metadata was provided uncurated.

The immunoSEQ Assay, a bias-controlled multiplex PCR, was used to amplify TCRbeta CDR3 regions from genomic DNA. For the original study's pipeline: Within the assay, amplification of reference gene primers was used to estimate how many nucleated cells each sample contained. To quantify the absolute abundance of each unique TCRbeta CDR3 rearrangement, sequence reads were collapsed and filtered. For each sample, productive Simpson clonality was calculated by taking the square root of Simpson's diversity index across productive rearrangements. Drawn from immuneACCESS, this table holds only the in-frame rearrangements with V and J called that TCRdb kept. Clones are partly lost; checked studies trace under half to an unresolved V gene and leave the rest unexplained. The DNA gave D and trimming, while V, J and clone size come from that table. The sample table holds roughly 220,000 clones, of which around 83% were seen once. The leading ten clones occupy 10% to 13% of the sample.

Regarding this clone: Its recognized antigen is unknown. The record has no base qualities; no much larger clone is one base away.

One collaborating source in Seattle enrolled patients during active infection and followed them longitudinally through the course of disease. The collaborating institutions used their own protocols to collect whole blood in K2EDTA tubes. For TCRbeta analysis, collaborator samples were shipped as frozen whole blood, as isolated PBMCs, or as DNA extracted from either sample type. This sequence originates from a woman between 50 and 59 years old with COVID-19, enrolled during active disease. Sequenced material: peripheral blood.

The CDR3 protein: CASSLNSLAPLHF. DNA sequence: TGTGCCAGCAGCTTAAACAGCCTGGCGCCCCTCCACTTT. Recombination joined TRBV7-3 with TRBJ1-6, with no D gene named confidently. The CDR3 starts with the cysteine, ends with the phenylalanine, and has 13 residues. Only CDR3 DNA is held: 39 bases, read in frame from base 1. Based on the germline V gene, the CDR1 and CDR2 sequences are SGHTA and FQGTGA. A distance of 11 bases separates the germline ends of V and J, which lose 1 base and 13 bases respectively.